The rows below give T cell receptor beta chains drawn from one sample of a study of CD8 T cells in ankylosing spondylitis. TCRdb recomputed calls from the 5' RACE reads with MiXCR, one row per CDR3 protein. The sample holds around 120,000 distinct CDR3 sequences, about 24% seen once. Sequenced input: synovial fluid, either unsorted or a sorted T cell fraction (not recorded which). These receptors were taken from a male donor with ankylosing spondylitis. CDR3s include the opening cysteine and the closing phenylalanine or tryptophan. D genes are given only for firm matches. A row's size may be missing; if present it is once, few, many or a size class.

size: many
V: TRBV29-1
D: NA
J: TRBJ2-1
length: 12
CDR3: CSVVVRVDEQFF
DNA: TGCAGCGTTGTGGTCAGGGTTGATGAGCAGTTCTTC

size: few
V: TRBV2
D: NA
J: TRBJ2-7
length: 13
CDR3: CASSVGRDHEQYF
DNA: TGTGCCAGCAGTGTCGGCAGGGATCACGAGCAGTACTTC

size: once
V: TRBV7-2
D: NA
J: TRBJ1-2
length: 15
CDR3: CASSTGHLANYGYTF
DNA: TGTGCCAGCAGCACCGGACACCTCGCTAACTATGGCTACACCTTC

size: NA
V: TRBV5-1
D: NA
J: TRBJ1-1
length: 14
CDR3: CASSTTGGSTEAFF
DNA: TGCGCCAGCAGCACTACCGGGGGGTCCACTGAAGCTTTCTTT

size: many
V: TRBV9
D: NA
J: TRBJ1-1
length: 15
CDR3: CASSVSGRMNTEAFF
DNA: TGTGCCAGCAGCGTATCGGGGCGGATGAACACTGAAGCTTTCTTT

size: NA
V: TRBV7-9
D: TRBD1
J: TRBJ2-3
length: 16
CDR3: CASSSGGHGGTDTQYF
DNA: TGTGCCAGCAGCTCAGGGGGACATGGGGGCACAGATACGCAGTATTTT

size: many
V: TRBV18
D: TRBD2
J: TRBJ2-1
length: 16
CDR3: CASSTLAGGSYNEQFF
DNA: TGTGCCAGCTCCACCCTAGCGGGAGGTTCCTACAATGAGCAGTTCTTC

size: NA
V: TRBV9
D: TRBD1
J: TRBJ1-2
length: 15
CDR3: CASSVGTGGYYGYTF
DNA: TGTGCCAGCAGCGTAGGGACAGGAGGGTACTATGGCTACACCTTC

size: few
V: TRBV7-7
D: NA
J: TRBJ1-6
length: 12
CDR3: CASSPGHSPLHF
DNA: TGTGCCAGCAGCCCAGGGCACTCACCCCTCCACTTT

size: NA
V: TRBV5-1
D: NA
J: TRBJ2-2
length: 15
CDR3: CASSLALGNTGELFF
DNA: TGCGCCAGCAGCTTGGCCCTGGGGAACACCGGGGAGCTGTTTTTT